Each of the 20 T cell receptor beta chains below was sequenced from the same sample in a study of sequential checkpoint blockade in melanoma. This sample's treatment: randomized to nivolumab then ipilimumab (arm A) or the reverse (arm B). Sequencing used immunoSEQ multiplex PCR; TCRdb keeps in-frame clones, though not all of them. The sample lists about 20,000 clones; roughly four fifths were seen once. The starting material was CD8+ T cells sorted from blood (inferred from file names), obtained from a patient given nivolumab and ipilimumab in sequence. Every receptor here comes from a human donor with melanoma.

Concerning this clone: The DNA is left out, because the CDR3 cannot be placed on it with certainty; the CDR3 is given as TCRdb lists it. The V and J genes are TRBV7-9 and TRBJ1-1; the table's D call of TRBD1 was not tested on the DNA. Germline V gene sequence: CDR1 SEHNR, CDR2 FQNEAQ (reference sequence). The CDR3 totals 15 residues, both ends included. The CDR3 loop reads CASILAPPGAGEAFF.

The chain recombines TRBV7-9 with TRBJ2-7; TRBD1 aligns across 10 bases. The CDR3 is made up of 16 amino acids. V lost 4 bases to trimming and J lost 6 bases; unmatched junction nucleotides: 12. Germline CDR1 and CDR2: SEHNR and FQNEAQ (reference sequence). The CDR3 DNA is TGTGCCAGCAGCTCACAGACAGGGGGCCCTTCTTCCGAGCAGTACTTC. It codes for CASSSQTGGPSSEQYF.

This rearrangement joins TRBV4-2 to TRBJ2-7; a weak D match, TRBD2 (5 bases). Germline CDR1 is LGHNA and CDR2 is YNFKEQ. Between the trimmed V and J ends, which lost 1 base and 2 bases, there was a span of 18 bases. This CDR3 is 17 amino acids long. The CDR3: CASSQGFFGERPYEQYF. The CDR3 coding sequence is TGTGCCAGCAGCCAAGGGTTTTTTGGGGAGAGACCCTACGAGCAGTACTTC.

This clone has only one observation. J is TRBJ2-2 and V is TRBV19; the D gene is possibly TRBD1 (6 bases). CDR1 and CDR2 from the germline V gene are LNHDA and SQIVND (reference sequence). V was shortened by 6 bases and J by 1 base, with 9 bases between the two germline ends. This CDR3 comprises 14 residues. CDR3 DNA sequence: TGTGCCAGTAGGGGACACGGGAACACCGGGGAGCTGTTTTTT. It codes for CASRGHGNTGELFF.

The chain has TRBV7-9 and TRBJ2-2; 7 bases line up with TRBD2. V lost 2 bases, J lost 3 bases, and 6 bases stayed unmatched. Germline lookup yields CDR1 SEHNR and CDR2 FQNEAQ (reference sequence). The CDR3 contains 16 residues. Here the CDR3 reads CASSLWGGTHTGELFF. The CDR3 bases are TGTGCCAGCAGCTTATGGGGGGGGACGCACACCGGGGAGCTGTTTTTT.

This clone was detected only a few times. The chain joins TRBV29-1 to TRBJ2-2, with D possibly matching TRBD2 (6 bases). Germline V gives CDR1 SQVTM, CDR2 ANQGSEA. V lost 2 bases to trimming and J lost 8 bases, with 18 bases between them. This CDR3 comprises 15 residues. CDR3 residues: CSVERWPGGEGELFF. CDR3 DNA sequence: TGCAGCGTTGAAAGGTGGCCCGGCGGGGAAGGGGAGCTGTTTTTT.

The V gene is TRBV7-8, the J gene TRBJ1-2; weak D call: TRBD1 (5 bases). The ends were cut back, 7 bases at V and 5 bases at J, with 17 bases in the middle. Looked up from germline, CDR1 is SGHVS and CDR2 is FQNEAQ. The CDR3 spans 14 residues. CDR3 region: CASNSPGTSYGYTF. Written as DNA, the CDR3 is TGTGCCAGCAACTCCCCCGGGACTTCATATGGCTACACCTTC.

The sample holds one count of this clone. This chain links TRBV29-1 with TRBJ1-1; D remains unclear. The CDR3 covers 10 residues. CDR1 SQVTM and CDR2 ANQGSEA come from the germline V gene. V lost 3 bases, J lost 8 bases, and 7 bases lay in between. The CDR3 loop is CSVDGPEAFF. The DNA of the CDR3 is TGCAGCGTTGATGGGCCAGAAGCTTTCTTT.

The rearrangement joins TRBV5-5 to TRBJ2-7; a weak D match, TRBD1 (6 bases). With 4 bases removed from V and 7 bases from J, the gap between germline ends came to 21 bases. The CDR3 runs 15 residues. In germline, CDR1 is SGHKS, CDR2 YYEKEE (reference sequence). The CDR3 sequence: CASSQPAGARDEQYF. The CDR3 bases are TGTGCCAGCAGCCAACCGGCAGGGGCCCGGGATGAGCAGTACTTC.

V gene TRBV5-4 combines with J gene TRBJ2-1; TRBD1 aligns across 9 bases. The CDR3 has 17 amino acids. Trimming at V came to 4 bases and at J to 8 bases, leaving 16 bases not matched to a gene. CDR1 SGHNT and CDR2 YYREEE come from the germline V gene (reference sequence). CDR3 in amino acids: CASSNWGGTGFVDEQFF. The CDR3 coding sequence is TGTGCCAGCAGCAATTGGGGGGGGACAGGGTTCGTAGATGAGCAGTTCTTC.

The CDR3 spells CASSISGDQETQYF. CDR3 bases: TGTGCCAGTAGTATATCGGGGGACCAAGAGACCCAGTACTTC. The genes are TRBV19 and TRBJ2-5; a weak D match, TRBD2 (6 bases). This CDR3 contains 14 residues. Trimming took off 2 bases at V and 0 bases at J, with 7 bases between the two ends. Germline loops: CDR1 LNHDA, CDR2 SQIVND (reference sequence).

The CDR3 protein is CASSLKAGTGSPLHF. CDR3 nucleotides: TGTGCCAGCAGCTTAAAAGCGGGGACCGGATCACCCCTCCACTTT. The chain is built from TRBV7-3 and TRBJ1-6; perhaps TRBD1 as D (5 bases). The V and J ends lost 1 base and 10 bases respectively, with 14 bases between them. The CDR3 runs 15 residues. Germline loops: CDR1 SGHTA, CDR2 FQGTGA.

The chain couples TRBV2 to TRBJ1-3; 9 bases map to TRBD1. The CDR3 contains 15 residues. Unmatched junction bases numbered 6, after V lost 7 bases and J lost 2 bases. CDR1 SNHLY and CDR2 FYNNEI come from the germline V gene. The CDR3 is CASIQGQGTGNTIYF. CDR3 bases: TGTGCCAGCATTCAAGGACAGGGGACTGGAAACACCATATATTTT.

The gene calls are TRBV7-8 and TRBJ2-3; the match to TRBD2 covers 9 bases. Trimming removed 1 base from V and 5 bases from J; junction bases left unmatched: 7. The CDR3 has 16 amino acids. Germline values: CDR1 SGHVS, CDR2 FQNEAQ. The CDR3 DNA reads TGTGCCAGCAGCTTAGGAGCCAGCGGGGGGATAGATACGCAGTATTTT. Protein sequence: CASSLGASGGIDTQYF.

A few counts support this clone. J is TRBJ2-6 and V is TRBV6-7; 12 bases are a match to TRBD2. TRBV6-7 is an ORF, with its function uncertain. This CDR3 has 19 amino acids. The junction had 9 bases not matched to a gene; V was cut back by 6 bases and J by 0 bases. CDR3 protein: CASSPGLAGYSSGANVLTF. DNA for the CDR3: TGTGCCAGCAGCCCCGGACTAGCGGGATATAGCTCTGGGGCCAACGTCCTGACTTTC.

The chain carries TRBV28 and TRBJ2-3; 8 nucleotides align to TRBD1. This CDR3 region has 15 residues. In germline, CDR1 is MDHEN, CDR2 SYDVKM. Unmatched junction bases numbered 8, after V lost 6 bases and J lost 3 bases. The CDR3 is CASRVGRGRTDTQYF. The CDR3 DNA follows: TGTGCCAGCAGAGTGGGCAGGGGGCGAACAGATACGCAGTATTTT.

The chain has TRBV4-3 and TRBJ1-5; D is uncertain. This CDR3 comprises 17 residues. In germline, CDR1 is LGHNA, CDR2 YSLEER. V lost 4 bases and J lost 1, with 17 bases in between. CDR3 loop: CASSLVWPPGSNQPQHF. CDR3 bases: TGCGCCAGCAGCCTAGTTTGGCCTCCCGGGAGCAATCAGCCCCAGCATTTT.

This chain joins TRBV5-4 and TRBJ2-4; a possible D gene is TRBD2 (5 bases). Between the trimmed V and J ends, which lost 0 bases and 7 bases, there was a span of 5 bases. The germline gives CDR1 SGHNT, CDR2 YYREEE (reference sequence). CDR3 length: 12 residues. For the CDR3, the DNA is TGTGCCAGCAGCTTGGGCGGGAACATTCAGTACTTC. The encoded protein is CASSLGGNIQYF.

This chain connects TRBV9 to TRBJ1-5; D remains unclear. V lost 7 bases to trimming and J lost 4 bases, with 12 bases between them. This CDR3 has 13 residues. CDR1 and CDR2 from the germline V gene are SGDLS and YYNGEE. CDR3 sequence: CASGDGGNQPQHF. The CDR3 DNA reads as TGTGCCAGCGGAGACGGTGGAAATCAGCCCCAGCATTTT.

The V and J genes are TRBV6-1 and TRBJ2-3; 8 bases agree with TRBD2. Looked up from germline, CDR1 is MNHNS and CDR2 is SASEGT. The V gene end was trimmed by 6 bases and the J gene end by 4 bases; junction bases not matched to a gene: 9. The CDR3 runs to 15 residues. Here the CDR3 reads CASSPGGFFADTQYF. The CDR3 DNA reads as TGTGCCAGCAGCCCGGGAGGGTTTTTTGCAGATACGCAGTATTTT.